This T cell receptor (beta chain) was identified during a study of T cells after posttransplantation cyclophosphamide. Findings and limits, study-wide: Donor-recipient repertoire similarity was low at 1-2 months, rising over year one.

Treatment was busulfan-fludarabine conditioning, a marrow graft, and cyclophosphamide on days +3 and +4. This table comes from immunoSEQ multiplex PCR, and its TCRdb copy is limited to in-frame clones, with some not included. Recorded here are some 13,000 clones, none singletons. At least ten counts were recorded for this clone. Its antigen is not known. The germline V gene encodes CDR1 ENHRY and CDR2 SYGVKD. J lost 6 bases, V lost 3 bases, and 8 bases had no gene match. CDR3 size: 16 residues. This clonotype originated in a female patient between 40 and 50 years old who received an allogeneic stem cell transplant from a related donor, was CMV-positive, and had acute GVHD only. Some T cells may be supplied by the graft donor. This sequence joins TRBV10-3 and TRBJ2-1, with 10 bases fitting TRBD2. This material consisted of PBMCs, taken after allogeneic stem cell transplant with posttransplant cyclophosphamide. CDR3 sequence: CAISEGPRLAGNEQFF. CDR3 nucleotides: TGTGCCATCAGTGAAGGCCCTCGACTAGCGGGCAATGAGCAGTTCTTC.